This T cell receptor beta chain was sequenced for a study of blood T cell repertoires in COVID-19. The CDR3 sequence is 15 residues long. Germline V gene sequence: CDR1 ENHRY, CDR2 SYGVKD. The junction had 13 bases not matched to a gene; V was cut back by 11 bases and J by 6 bases. Original analysis: From reference gene primer amplification, estimates of nucleated cell counts were derived. TCRdb's table, derived via immunoSEQ multiplex PCR, lists solely in-frame clones and lacks some. The D gene and trimming were derived from the DNA, and the V and J assignments and clone size from that table. This sample has tens of thousands of clones; roughly 84% occur once, and the top ten carry about 2.5%.

The clonotype comes from a man aged 50 to 60 with acute or convalescent COVID-19. The rearrangement links TRBV10-3 to TRBJ2-3; 11 bases agree with TRBD2. What was sequenced was peripheral blood. CDR3 DNA sequence: TGTGCCCCCGGCCTAGCGGGGGGCCAGGGCGATACGCAGTATTTT. Translating it yields CAPGLAGGQGDTQYF.